The T cell receptor beta chain described here comes from a study of T-cell reconstitution after alpha-beta-depleted transplantation in children. The CDR3 is made up of 16 amino acids. Germline V gene sequence: CDR1 SEHNR, CDR2 FQNEAQ (reference sequence). Note on this clonotype: The antigen is undetermined. Its ends do not fully match the called genes, so a read error is possible.

Findings of the study overall: Several hundred expanded graft clones reportedly supplied alpha-beta T cells about two months after transplant. One year post-transplant, T-cell counts and diversity were largely derived from T cells produced anew. Some patients owed their high day-60 TCRbeta diversity to surviving recipient T cells and thymic progenitors.

The TCRbeta library was prepared with unique molecular identifiers. TCRdb analysed the PCR reads with MiXCR anew, one entry per CDR3 protein. The sample lists about 97,000 distinct CDR3 sequences, about 7.5% occurring once. The chain joins TRBV7-9 to TRBJ2-2; possibly TRBD1 or TRBD2 for D (5 bases each). This TCR was recovered from a boy aged 2 to 10 with acute lymphoblastic leukemia, due to receive a stem cell transplant. The specimen was PBMCs, collected before TCRalphabeta/CD19-depleted stem cell transplant. The CDR3, as DNA: TGTGCCAGCAGCTCCGGGGTCTGGAAGGACACCAGGGAGCTGTTTTTT. Protein product: CASSSGVWKDTRELFF.